This passage covers 2 T cell receptor beta chains from one sample sequenced in a study of cytomegalovirus exposure and HLA in healthy donors. PCR was performed using 60 Vbeta and 13 Jbeta primers. Assay: immunoSEQ multiplex PCR; the TCRdb copy retains only in-frame clones and omits some. Of roughly 200,000 clones in the sample, about 80% were seen once. Sequenced material: PBMCs. The receptors were sampled from a woman aged 55-70 years in good health and CMV-seropositive.

The gene calls are TRBV19 and TRBJ1-5; D not certain. CDR3 size: 14 residues. The V gene's germline CDR1 is LNHDA and CDR2 SQIVND (reference sequence). Trimming left V 3 bases short and J 3 bases short, with 9 bases between. The CDR3 DNA is TGTGCCAGTAGTATGGTTGAGGTCAATCAGCCCCAGCATTTT. Encoded protein: CASSMVEVNQPQHF.

This clone was found once. DNA for the CDR3: TGTGCCAGCAGCAGACCCGGGCAGGGGGTAGATACGCAGTATTTT. Its translation is CASSRPGQGVDTQYF. The chain has TRBV28 and TRBJ2-3; 7 bases agree with TRBD1. This CDR3 spans 15 amino acids. CDR1 is MDHEN and CDR2 is SYDVKM in the germline V gene. V shed 6 bases and J 5 bases; nucleotides not matched to a gene: 11.